This T cell receptor beta chain was sequenced during a study of chemoradiotherapy in HPV16-positive cancers. Turning to the study itself: Two HPV16-positive patients' cells yielded candidate HPV-specific clones and common motifs. Study results and caveats: Non-HPV-specific T cells did not expand in tumors during treatment, whereas candidate HPV-specific clones and E7-related motifs did. Only a couple of HPV16-positive patients supplied the functional HPV-specificity definition.

Samples were taken several times over chemoradiotherapy. Here immunoSEQ multiplex PCR was the method, and the copy in TCRdb shows in-frame clones only, minus some. The sample carries more than 3,000 clones, roughly 94% recorded once. V was pared by 1 base and J by 7 bases, with 18 bases between. The CDR3 consists of 15 residues. Looked up from germline, CDR1 is SGDLS and CDR2 is YYNGEE. With regard to this clone: What it binds is unknown.

This clonotype originated in a human donor with HPV-associated anogenital cancer. The source was tumor tissue, collected from a patient who underwent chemoradiotherapy. The chain combines TRBV9 with TRBJ2-7; D perhaps matches TRBD2 (6 bases). In nucleotides, the CDR3 is TGTGCCAGCAGCGTATCGACGGGCCCACGGGAGGAGCAGTACTTC. Protein sequence: CASSVSTGPREEQYF.